This paragraph covers one T cell receptor (beta chain) sequence. Produced via immunoSEQ multiplex PCR; TCRdb's table is partial and in-frame only. The sample shows about 140,000 clones, 85% of them seen only once. Two negative PCRs, clearance, or symptom resolution had been documented for recovered Cohort 3 donors. The data were taken from a study of blood T cell repertoires in COVID-19. Sequenced sample: PBMCs or T cells enriched from blood (not recorded which). This sequence originates from a woman aged 40-49 years who had recovered from COVID-19.

The CDR3 sequence: CASSPYRGQSEAFF. In DNA, the CDR3 is TGTGCCAGCAGCCCATACAGGGGGCAGAGTGAAGCTTTCTTT. J is TRBJ1-1 and V is TRBV9; 9 positions match TRBD1. The germline CDR1 and CDR2 sequences are SGDLS and YYNGEE. After removal of 4 bases from V and 7 bases from J, the junction contained 8 bases not matched to a gene. The CDR3 length is 14 residues.